The present entry profiles one T cell receptor (beta chain) with its context. Its antigen is not known. These data belong to a study of OX40 agonist ivuxolimab in advanced cancers. The overall study: A history of anti-PD-1, anti-PD-L1 or anti-CTLA-4 therapy was acceptable, and approximately 40% had some. Notes on the study in general: CD8+ T cells averaged more expanded clones than CD4+.

Sequencing was performed with immunoSEQ multiplex PCR; in TCRdb, only in-frame clones are kept and a portion is missing. The data show 96,000 or so clones, roughly four fifths seen once. CDR3 length: 14 amino acids. V lost 5 bases to trimming and J lost 14 bases, with 19 bases between them. The germline gives CDR1 MDHEN, CDR2 SYDVKM. The chain is built from TRBV28 and TRBJ1-6; maybe TRBD1 (6 bases). This clonotype was sampled from an adult with an advanced solid tumor such as melanoma, head and neck, liver or kidney cancer. The sequencing here drew on CD4+ or CD8+ T cells sorted from blood, taken in a trial of the OX40 agonist ivuxolimab. The CDR3 reads CASSPDRSQRSLHF. The CDR3 region has the DNA TGTGCCAGCAGTCCCGACAGGTCCCAGAGATCCCTCCACTTT.